These 25 T cell receptor beta chains were sequenced from one sample in a study of T-cell reconstitution after alpha-beta-depleted transplantation in children. The TCRbeta library was prepared with unique molecular identifiers. Via MiXCR, TCRdb re-called the PCR reads, giving one row per CDR3 protein. Of over 550,000 distinct CDR3 sequences listed, about 11% were seen once; the top ten hold 4%. Sequenced material: PBMCs from the stem cell graft donor, taken from the stem cell graft. These receptor sequences come from a human donor who donated a stem cell graft to a child with acute myeloid leukemia.

This clonotype was recorded a few times. The V and J genes are TRBV7-9 and TRBJ2-3, with 7 positions matching TRBD2. The V and J ends lost 4 bases and 0 bases, in that order; junction bases with no gene match: 4. The CDR3 consists of 15 residues. Germline V CDR1 and CDR2: SEHNR, FQNEAQ (reference sequence). The CDR3 bases are TGTGCCAGCAGCTGGGCTAGCGGTAGCACAGATACGCAGTATTTT. This encodes CASSWASGSTDTQYF.

This clonotype was seen a single time. V and J are TRBV5-5 and TRBJ2-4; D unclear. The V and J ends lost 6 bases and 0 bases respectively, with 7 bases between them. Germline lookup yields CDR1 SGHKS and CDR2 YYEKEE (reference sequence). CDR3 length: 13 residues. In DNA form, the CDR3 reads TGTGCCAGCACTGAACTAGCCAAAAACATTCAGTACTTC. Protein sequence: CASTELAKNIQYF.

This clonotype was seen ten or more times. The V and J genes are TRBV12-3 or TRBV12-4 and TRBJ2-7; 10 bases are shared with TRBD2. Trimming took 3 bases from V and 5 from J; bases not matched to a gene: 7. This CDR3 comprises 15 residues. The CDR3 DNA is TGTGCCAGCAGTTTTTCGCGGACTAGCGGAAACGAGCAGTACTTC. This gives the protein CASSFSRTSGNEQYF.

The V gene is TRBV5-1, the J gene TRBJ2-5; D is unclear. The CDR3 contains 13 residues. CDR1 SGHRS and CDR2 YFSETQ come from the germline V gene. V was cut by 4 bases and J by 1 base, with 8 bases left in between. CDR3 sequence: CASSPSLQETQYF. CDR3 coding DNA: TGCGCCAGCAGCCCCTCCCTCCAAGAGACCCAGTACTTC.

Ten or more counts support this clonotype. The chain links TRBV27 to TRBJ2-4, with D unresolved. The CDR3 extends over 11 amino acids. CDR1 and CDR2 (germline): MNHEY, SMNVEV (reference sequence). Deletions cut 4 bases from V and 2 bases from J, with 0 bases between. CDR3 coding DNA: TGTGCCAGCAGTTCCAAAAACATTCAGTACTTC. Its protein is CASSSKNIQYF.

V usage is TRBV29-1 and J usage is TRBJ1-1; D unresolved. The CDR3 is 12 residues long. Germline V lookup: CDR1 SQVTM, CDR2 ANQGSEA. Trimming took 6 bases from V and 4 from J, leaving 12 bases between them. CDR3: CSVNEGGTEAFF. The CDR3 DNA reads TGCAGCGTCAATGAGGGAGGCACTGAAGCTTTCTTT.

This clonotype was observed a handful of times. The gene calls are TRBV5-1 and TRBJ2-1; D remains ambiguous. The germline gives CDR1 SGHRS, CDR2 YFSETQ. This CDR3 is built from 14 residues. The V and J ends lost 0 bases and 2 bases respectively, with 6 bases between them. As DNA, the CDR3 is TGCGCCAGCAGCTTGGAGACCACCTACAATGAGCAGTTCTTC. This encodes CASSLETTYNEQFF. The complete variable domain, with remaining parts taken from reference TRBV5-1 and TRBJ2-1, reads KAGVTQTPRYLIKTRGQQVTLSCSPISGHRSVSWYQQTPGQGLQFLFEYFSETQRNKGNFPGRFSGRQFSNSRSEMNVSTLELGDSALYLCASSLETTYNEQFFGPGTRLTVL.

This clonotype was counted at least ten times. The CDR3 nucleotides are TGTGCCAGCAGTGTTGCGGCGAACACTGAAGCTTTCTTT. Translated: CASSVAANTEAFF. The chain employs TRBV12-3 or TRBV12-4 and TRBJ1-1; D is ambiguous. The CDR3 runs 13 residues. The V gene lost 5 bases and the J gene lost 1 base, with 8 bases spanning the gap.

CDR3 nucleotides: TGTGCCAGCAGCTTAGCGGGGACAGTGCTTAATGAAAAACTGTTTTTT. Translation gives CASSLAGTVLNEKLFF. The V call is TRBV7-9, the J call TRBJ1-4; 7 bases agree with TRBD1. Germline assignment: CDR1 SEHNR and CDR2 FQNEAQ (reference sequence). Losses at the gene ends were 0 bases for V and 4 bases for J; bases not matched to a gene: 5. This CDR3 is 16 amino acids long. The whole variable domain, remainder taken from reference TRBV7-9 and TRBJ1-4, is DTGVSQNPRHKITKRGQNVTFRCDPISEHNRLYWYRQTLGQGPEFLTYFQNEAQLEKSRLLSDRFSAERPKGSFSTLEIQRTEQGDSAMYLCASSLAGTVLNEKLFFGSGTQLSVL.

This clonotype was observed once. The chain carries TRBV13 and TRBJ1-1, with D uncertain. The CDR3 sequence is 14 residues long. Trimming shortened V by 5 bases and J by 6 bases, and 16 bases separated the two germline ends. Germline V CDR1 and CDR2: PRHDT, FYEKMQ (reference sequence). CDR3 in amino acids: CASSLLSGVSEAFF. The CDR3 bases are TGTGCCAGCAGCCTTCTCTCAGGAGTCTCTGAAGCTTTCTTT.

The sample holds many counts of this clonotype. This rearrangement joins TRBV13 to TRBJ2-1; D is ambiguous. The CDR3 covers 16 residues. Germline V gene lookup returns CDR1 PRHDT and CDR2 FYEKMQ (reference sequence). V was trimmed by 4 bases and J by 8 bases, leaving 21 bases between them. CDR3 sequence reads: CASSWRRLRLADEQFF. CDR3 sequence (DNA): TGTGCCAGCAGCTGGCGAAGACTTCGTCTCGCGGATGAGCAGTTCTTC.

In its sample, this clonotype was seen many times. The chain combines TRBV29-1 with TRBJ2-1; maybe TRBD2 (5 bases). Germline V gives CDR1 SQVTM, CDR2 ANQGSEA. V was trimmed by 1 base and J by 4 bases, leaving 8 bases between them. The CDR3 runs to 13 residues. CDR3 amino acids: CSVEGLLYNEQFF. The DNA for the CDR3 is TGCAGCGTTGAAGGACTACTTTACAATGAGCAGTTCTTC.

In this sample, this clonotype turned up a few times. The genes are TRBV6-1 and TRBJ2-5; possible D gene TRBD1, 5 bases. With 5 bases removed from V and 0 bases from J, the gap between germline ends came to 7 bases. This CDR3 spans 13 amino acids. Germline assignment: CDR1 MNHNS and CDR2 SASEGT. The CDR3 DNA reads as TGTGCCAGCAGTAGACAGTACCAAGAGACCCAGTACTTC. It translates to CASSRQYQETQYF.

This clonotype was counted ten times or more. The chain combines TRBV29-1 with TRBJ2-3, with TRBD2 identical over 12 bases. With 1 base clipped from V and 3 bases from J, the junction kept 5 bases outside the gene matches. The CDR3 length is 16 residues. Germline lookup yields CDR1 SQVTM and CDR2 ANQGSEA. Here the CDR3 DNA reads TGCAGCGTTGAAGGGGGACTAGCGGGTCCGACAGATACGCAGTATTTT. Protein sequence: CSVEGGLAGPTDTQYF.

This clonotype was observed many times. The rearrangement links TRBV7-2 to TRBJ2-7; D perhaps matches TRBD1 (6 bases). The germline gives CDR1 SGHTA, CDR2 FQGNSA. Trimming shortened V by 5 bases and J by 2 bases, and 10 bases separated the two germline ends. This CDR3 contains 13 residues. The CDR3 nucleotides are TGTGCCAGCAGCCTACGGACAGCCTACGAGCAGTACTTC. As protein: CASSLRTAYEQYF.

This clonotype was observed a few times. The chain couples TRBV4-2 to TRBJ1-1, with D unclear. The CDR3 is made up of 14 amino acids. Per germline, CDR1 LGHNA and CDR2 YNFKEQ. Trimming pared 0 bases from V and 0 bases from J, leaving 5 bases between. The CDR3 here is CASSQDVMNTEAFF. The DNA of the CDR3 is TGTGCCAGCAGCCAAGACGTTATGAACACTGAAGCTTTCTTT.

This clonotype occurred many times. The rearrangement links TRBV7-8 to TRBJ2-1; 9 nucleotides match TRBD2. CDR1 and CDR2 from the germline V gene are SGHVS and FQNEAQ. This CDR3 contains 17 residues. V trimming: 4 bases; J trimming: 4 bases; junction bases outside the gene matches: 11. CDR3 residues: CASSSRGGRVIYNEQFF. CDR3 nucleotide sequence: TGTGCCAGCAGCTCCAGAGGCGGGAGGGTAATTTACAATGAGCAGTTCTTC.

The CDR3 DNA follows: TGTGCCAGCAGCCAAGATCGCGGCGGGAGGGAGCAGTACTTC. Protein: CASSQDRGGREQYF. The chain recombines TRBV3-1 with TRBJ2-7; TRBD2 matches at 8 bases. Per germline, CDR1 LGHDT and CDR2 YNNKEL (reference sequence). V trimming: 0 bases; J trimming: 7 bases; junction bases outside the gene matches: 5. The CDR3 runs to 14 residues.

This chain links TRBV7-3 with TRBJ1-5, with a possible D match to TRBD1 (6 bases). V was trimmed by 2 bases and J by 10 bases, leaving 15 bases between them. Germline lookup yields CDR1 SGHTA and CDR2 FQGTGA. This CDR3 is 14 amino acids long. CDR3 nucleotide sequence: TGTGCCAGCAGCTTACAGGGGACAATAGTACCCCAGCATTTT. Its protein is CASSLQGTIVPQHF.

This chain connects TRBV10-3 to TRBJ2-1; 12 bases line up with TRBD2. After removal of 2 bases from V and 8 bases from J, the junction contained 4 bases not matched to a gene. This CDR3 is 15 amino acids long. Germline values: CDR1 ENHRY, CDR2 SYGVKD. This CDR3 is CAISEGLAGGYEQFF. CDR3 DNA: TGTGCCATCAGTGAGGGGCTAGCGGGAGGGTATGAGCAGTTCTTC.

There are many counts of this clonotype. The chain has TRBV29-1 and TRBJ2-1; 9 nucleotides match TRBD2. In germline, CDR1 is SQVTM, CDR2 ANQGSEA. V shed 3 bases, J shed 9 bases, and the junction held 6 bases outside the gene matches. This CDR3 contains 13 residues. The CDR3 nucleotides are TGCAGCGTTGAGGGGACTAGCAGGAGTGAGCAGTTCTTC. Amino acids: CSVEGTSRSEQFF.

Comments on this clonotype: A read error may produce the germline difference seen at one junction end. The chain links TRBV7-2 to TRBJ2-3; 10 bases fit TRBD2. The V gene's germline CDR1 is SGHTA and CDR2 FQGNSA. This CDR3 spans 17 amino acids. The CDR3 protein is CASSLGILAGLADTRYF. The CDR3 DNA reads as TGTGCCAGCAGCTTAGGAATACTAGCGGGATTAGCAGATACGCGGTATTTT.

The gene calls are TRBV20-1 and TRBJ2-1; D tentatively fits TRBD1 or TRBD2 (7 bases each). CDR1 is DFQATT, CDR2 SNEGSKA, per germline (reference sequence). CDR3 length: 15 residues. Trimming stripped 0 bases from V and 7 bases from J, with 16 bases between. CDR3 sequence reads: CSARDLGQGGNEQFF. CDR3 sequence (DNA): TGCAGTGCTAGAGATCTGGGGCAGGGGGGGAATGAGCAGTTCTTC.

This clonotype was observed a few times. The rearrangement links TRBV7-2 to TRBJ1-1, with D possibly TRBD1 on 6 matching bases. Per germline, CDR1 SGHTA and CDR2 FQGNSA. The V gene lost 4 bases and the J gene lost 3 bases, with 12 bases spanning the gap. The CDR3 length is 14 residues. CDR3 in DNA: TGTGCCAGCAGCTCCAACAGGGTGTACACTGAAGCTTTCTTT. It yields the protein CASSSNRVYTEAFF.

The chain couples TRBV28 to TRBJ2-7, with a weak D call TRBD2 (6 bases). The CDR3 extends over 14 amino acids. Trimming removed 5 bases at V and 3 bases at J, with 14 bases between. Germline values: CDR1 MDHEN, CDR2 SYDVKM. This CDR3 reads CASSSPGTGYEQYF. CDR3 in DNA: TGTGCCAGCAGTAGCCCGGGGACTGGCTACGAGCAGTACTTC.